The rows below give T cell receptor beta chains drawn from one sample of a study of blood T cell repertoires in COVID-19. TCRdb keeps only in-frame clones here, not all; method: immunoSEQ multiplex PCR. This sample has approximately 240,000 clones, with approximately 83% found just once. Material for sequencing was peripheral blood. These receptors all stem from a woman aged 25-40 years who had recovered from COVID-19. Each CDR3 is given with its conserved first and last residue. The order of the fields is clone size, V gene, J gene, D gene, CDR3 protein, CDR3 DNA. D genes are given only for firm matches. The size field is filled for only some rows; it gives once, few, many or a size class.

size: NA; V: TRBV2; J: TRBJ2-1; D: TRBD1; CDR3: CASSEIRQGNNEQFF; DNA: TGTGCCAGCAGTGAAATCCGACAGGGGAACAATGAGCAGTTCTTC
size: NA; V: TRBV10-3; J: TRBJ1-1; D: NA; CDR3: CAIKSGLGNTEAFF; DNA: TGTGCCATCAAGTCTGGACTGGGGAACACTGAAGCTTTCTTT
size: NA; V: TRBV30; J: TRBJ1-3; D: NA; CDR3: CAWNGAGNTIYF; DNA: TGTGCCTGGAACGGGGCTGGAAACACCATATATTTT
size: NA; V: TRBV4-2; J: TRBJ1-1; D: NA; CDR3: CASSQGEDTEAFF; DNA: TGTGCCAGCAGCCAAGGTGAGGACACTGAAGCTTTCTTT
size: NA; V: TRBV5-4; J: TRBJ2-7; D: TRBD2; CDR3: CASSFGTSGGPSYEQYF; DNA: TGTGCCAGCAGCTTTGGGACTAGCGGGGGGCCCTCCTACGAGCAGTACTTC
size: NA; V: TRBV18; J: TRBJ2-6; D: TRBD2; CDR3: CASSPRGGSSGANVLTF; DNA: TGTGCCAGCTCTCCACGGGGGGGAAGCTCTGGGGCCAACGTCCTGACTTTC
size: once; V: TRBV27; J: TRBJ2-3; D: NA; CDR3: CASSLGYHRATQYF; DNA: TGTGCCAGCAGTTTAGGTTATCACAGGGCTACGCAGTATTTT
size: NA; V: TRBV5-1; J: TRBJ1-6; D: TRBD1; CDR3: CASCRDREYNSPLHF; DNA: TGCGCCAGCTGCCGGGACAGGGAATATAATTCACCCCTCCACTTT
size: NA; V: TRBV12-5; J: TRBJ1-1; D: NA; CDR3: CASGLSGWGTEAFF; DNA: TGTGCTAGTGGTTTGTCAGGGTGGGGCACTGAAGCTTTCTTT
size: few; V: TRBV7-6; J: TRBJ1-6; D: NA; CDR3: CASSPIPGEGSSPLHF; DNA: TGTGCCAGCAGCCCAATACCCGGGGAAGGGAGTTCACCCCTCCACTTT
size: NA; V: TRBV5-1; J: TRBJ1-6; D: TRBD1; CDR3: CASSAGQGDNSPLHF; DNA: TGCGCCAGCAGCGCCGGACAGGGGGACAATTCACCCCTCCACTTT
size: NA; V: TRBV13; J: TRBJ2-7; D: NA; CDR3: CASSPLYEQYF; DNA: TGTGCCAGCAGTCCCCTCTACGAGCAGTACTTC
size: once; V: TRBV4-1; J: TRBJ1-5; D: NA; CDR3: CASSQGRVSNQPQHF; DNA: TGCGCCAGCAGCCAGGGCAGGGTTAGCAATCAGCCCCAGCATTTT
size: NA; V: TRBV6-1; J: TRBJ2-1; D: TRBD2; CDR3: CASRESGGGKYNEQFF; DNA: TGTGCCAGCAGGGAAAGCGGGGGGGGAAAGTACAATGAGCAGTTCTTC
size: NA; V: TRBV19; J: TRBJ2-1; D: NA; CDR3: CASTIRGSRVDEQFF; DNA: TGTGCCAGTACTATCCGGGGGAGCAGGGTTGATGAGCAGTTCTTC
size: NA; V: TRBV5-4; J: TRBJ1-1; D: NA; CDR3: CASSRETAEAFF; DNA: TGTGCCAGCAGCCGGGAGACCGCTGAAGCTTTCTTT
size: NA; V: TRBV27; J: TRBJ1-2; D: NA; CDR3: CASSFLNSYGYTF; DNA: TGTGCCAGCAGTTTTCTTAACAGCTATGGCTACACCTTC
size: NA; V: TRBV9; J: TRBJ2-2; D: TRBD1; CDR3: CASSVEFGQGDTGELFF; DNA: TGTGCCAGCAGCGTAGAATTTGGCCAGGGGGACACCGGGGAGCTGTTTTTT
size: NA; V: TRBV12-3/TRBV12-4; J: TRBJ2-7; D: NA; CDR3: CASSSTIEYEQYF; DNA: TGTGCCAGCAGCTCAACGATAGAATACGAGCAGTACTTC
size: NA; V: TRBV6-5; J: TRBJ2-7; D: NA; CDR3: CASSYTRGPYEQYF; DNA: TGTGCCAGCAGTTACACCAGGGGTCCCTACGAGCAGTACTTC
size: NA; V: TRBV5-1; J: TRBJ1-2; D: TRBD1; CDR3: CASSLIGDSGDGYTF; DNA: TGCGCCAGCAGCTTGATTGGGGACAGCGGCGATGGCTACACCTTC
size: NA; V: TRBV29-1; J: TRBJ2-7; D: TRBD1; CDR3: CSVRTGVTYEQYF; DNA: TGCAGCGTTCGGACAGGGGTCACCTACGAGCAGTACTTC
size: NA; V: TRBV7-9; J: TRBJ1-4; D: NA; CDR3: CASSRPSRDLPTNEKLFF; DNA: TGTGCCAGCAGCCGCCCGAGCAGGGATCTTCCAACTAATGAAAAACTGTTTTTT
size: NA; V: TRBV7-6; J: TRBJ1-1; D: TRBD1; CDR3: CASSARTGALNTEAFF; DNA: TGTGCCAGCAGCGCGCGGACAGGGGCCTTGAACACTGAAGCTTTCTTT
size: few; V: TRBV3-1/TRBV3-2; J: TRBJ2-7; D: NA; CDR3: CASSQRRGHEQYF; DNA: TGTGCCAGCAGCCAACGGCGGGGGCACGAGCAGTACTTC
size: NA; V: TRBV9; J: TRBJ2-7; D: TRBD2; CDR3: CASSPSGYEQYF; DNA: TGTGCCAGCAGCCCTAGCGGGTACGAGCAGTACTTC
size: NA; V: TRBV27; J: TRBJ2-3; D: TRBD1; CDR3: CASSFEWDRGGDTQYF; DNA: TGTGCCAGCAGTTTTGAGTGGGACAGGGGCGGGGATACGCAGTATTTT
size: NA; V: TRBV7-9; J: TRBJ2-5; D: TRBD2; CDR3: CASSLVQRGWETQYF; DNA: TGTGCCAGCAGCTTAGTCCAGCGGGGGTGGGAGACCCAGTACTTC
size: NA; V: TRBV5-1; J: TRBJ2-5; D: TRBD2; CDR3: CASGGLEETQYF; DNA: TGCGCCAGCGGGGGACTAGAAGAGACCCAGTACTTC
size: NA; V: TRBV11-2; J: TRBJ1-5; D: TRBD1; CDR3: CASSPGTASNQPQHF; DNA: TGTGCCAGCAGCCCCGGGACAGCTAGCAATCAGCCCCAGCATTTT
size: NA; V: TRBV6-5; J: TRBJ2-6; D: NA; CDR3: CASSYDSGANVLTF; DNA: TGTGCCAGCAGTTACGACTCCGGGGCCAACGTCCTGACTTTC
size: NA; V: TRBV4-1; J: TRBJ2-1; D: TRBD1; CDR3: CASSPGQGWDEQFF; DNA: TGCGCCAGCAGCCCGGGACAGGGGTGGGATGAGCAGTTCTTC
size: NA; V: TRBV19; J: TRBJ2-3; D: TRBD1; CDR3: CASSPRGGQATDTQYF; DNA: TGTGCCAGTAGTCCTCGAGGGGGACAGGCCACAGATACGCAGTATTTT
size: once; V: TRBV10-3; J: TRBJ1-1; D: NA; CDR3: CATGTPGVGMNTEAFF; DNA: TGTGCCACCGGGACCCCGGGGGTGGGTATGAACACTGAAGCTTTCTTT
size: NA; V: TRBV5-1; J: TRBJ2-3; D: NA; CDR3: CASSLNSAGATDTQYF; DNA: TGCGCCAGCAGCTTGAATTCCGCGGGGGCTACAGATACGCAGTATTTT
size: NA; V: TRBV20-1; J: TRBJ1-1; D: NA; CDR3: CSARDSTEAFF; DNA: TGCAGTGCTAGAGACAGCACTGAAGCTTTCTTT
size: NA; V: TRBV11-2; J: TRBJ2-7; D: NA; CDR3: CASSLEGYSSYEQYF; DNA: TGTGCCAGCAGCTTGGAGGGGTACTCCTCCTACGAGCAGTACTTC
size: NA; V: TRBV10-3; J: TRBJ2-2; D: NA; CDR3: CATSPVEERNTGELFF; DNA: TGTGCCACCTCCCCTGTTGAGGAGCGAAACACCGGGGAGCTGTTTTTT
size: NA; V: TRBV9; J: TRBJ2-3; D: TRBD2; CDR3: CASSVDGGATDTQYF; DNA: TGTGCCAGCAGCGTGGACGGGGGGGCAACAGATACGCAGTATTTT
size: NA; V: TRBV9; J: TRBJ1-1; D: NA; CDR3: CASSVEVGLTEAFF; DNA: TGTGCCAGCAGCGTAGAGGTGGGGCTTACTGAAGCTTTCTTT
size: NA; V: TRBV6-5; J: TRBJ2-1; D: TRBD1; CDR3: CASSSPGQGLGEQFF; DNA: TGTGCCAGCAGTTCGCCGGGACAGGGACTGGGTGAGCAGTTCTTC
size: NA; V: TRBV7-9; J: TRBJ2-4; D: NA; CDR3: CASSLIGIGADIQYF; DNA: TGTGCCAGCAGCTTAATCGGTATAGGGGCGGACATTCAGTACTTC
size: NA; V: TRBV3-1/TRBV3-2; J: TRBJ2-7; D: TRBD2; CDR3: CASSQEGTSNPGEQYF; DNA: TGTGCCAGCAGCCAAGAAGGGACTAGCAATCCAGGCGAGCAGTACTTC
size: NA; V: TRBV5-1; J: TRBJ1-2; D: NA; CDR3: CASSLVLAGDYGYTF; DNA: TGCGCCAGCAGCTTGGTGCTGGCAGGGGACTATGGCTACACCTTC
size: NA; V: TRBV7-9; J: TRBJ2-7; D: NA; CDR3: CASSEQRSSYEQYF; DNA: TGTGCCAGCAGCGAGCAGCGGAGCTCCTACGAGCAGTACTTC
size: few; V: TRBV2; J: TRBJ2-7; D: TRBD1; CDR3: CASSVSGQEFSYEQYF; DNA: TGTGCCAGCAGTGTATCGGGACAGGAATTCTCCTACGAGCAGTACTTC
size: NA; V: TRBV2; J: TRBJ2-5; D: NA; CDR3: CASSEGGPPQETQYF; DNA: TGTGCCAGCAGTGAGGGGGGACCCCCACAAGAGACCCAGTACTTC
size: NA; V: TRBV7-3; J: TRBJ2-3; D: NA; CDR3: CASSLYRAGAADTQYF; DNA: TGTGCCAGCAGCTTATACCGTGCGGGGGCTGCAGATACGCAGTATTTT